This TCR beta chain emerged from a study of T cell clones after liver transplantation (dated by TCRdb to 2018 to 2020). With regard to the full study: The samples were obtained from ITN030ST, a randomized trial that attempted immunosuppression withdrawal within 2 years after liver transplantation. Donor-reactive T cell clones were identified by TCRbeta sequencing after a pre-transplant mixed lymphocyte reaction and then tracked in post-transplant blood. As an antigen-independent comparator for the donor-reactive sequences, third party-reactive TCRbeta sequences from pre-transplant MLRs were identified as well. Three of the eight recipients were HCV-positive; the others were transplanted for non-autoimmune, non-viral indications. Subjects received no induction therapy and standard immunosuppression until randomization at 12-24 months post-transplant. Tolerance meant complete immunosuppression withdrawal for at least one year without liver enzymes rising beyond twice the upper limit of normal. Blood samples were taken pre-transplant, pre-randomization before withdrawal, and post-randomization after full withdrawal or failed withdrawal. Of the 8 liver transplant recipients making up the studied cohort, 3 were classified as tolerant and 5 as non-tolerant. The research as a whole found: Because no allograft tissue specimens were available, donor-reactive T cells may have migrated into the graft instead of being deleted. When repertoire turnover was accounted for, significantly reduced detection of donor-reactive sequences was found in 7 of 8 subjects for CD4 and in 8 of 8 subjects for CD8. In most of the 8 subjects, regardless of tolerance or HCV status, circulating donor-reactive CD4 TCRbeta sequences dropped significantly post-transplant. The conclusions were considered preliminary, being limited by small, heterogeneous patient numbers and non-standardized post-transplant time points. In a couple of subjects, low numbers of available donor cells limited the measurable donor-reactive repertoire. Donor-reactive sequences declined more than third party-reactive ones, suggesting partial antigen-specific deletion unrelated to withdrawal success.

Unstimulated PBMCs, after thawing, were stained for CD3, CD4 and CD8 and then FACS-sorted into CD3+CD4+ and CD3+CD8+ populations. Each of the 8 studied subjects was randomized to immunosuppression withdrawal. Genomic DNA was isolated with the Qiagen DNeasy Blood and Tissue Kit. Frozen genomic DNA underwent high-throughput TCRbeta CDR3 sequencing by immunoSEQ, including PCR amplification, mapping, bias correction and internal controls. For the original study's pipeline: Productive rearrangements were kept, and unique TCRbeta sequences were defined by CDR3 nucleotide sequence plus V and J gene. Donor-reactive sequences required at least 5-fold expansion in CFSE-low cells versus unstimulated pre-transplant cells and at least 0.01% frequency. Minimum frequency thresholds were set for each subject based on the unstimulated sample with the lowest template count, ensuring at least 90% detection power. Repertoire turnover was measured by Jensen-Shannon divergence between the top 1000 TCRbeta sequences post- and pre-transplant. Two-sided Fisher's exact tests were used to test for changes in how often donor-reactive sequences were detected. As stored in TCRdb, this immuneACCESS dataset retains in-frame rearrangements with V and J assigned. A fraction of the clones does not appear; measured against another copy, unresolved V genes explain less than half of the discrepancy, and the remainder lacks a known reason. The DNA gave D and trimming, while V, J and clone size come from that table. For this sample there are 85,000 to 110,000 clones; 84% appear just once. The top ten hold approximately 2.9% of the sample.

The CDR3 sequence holds 14 residues, the cysteine and phenylalanine included. The retained sequence is limited to the CDR3, 42 bases, with the frame set at the first base. V trim: 4 bases; J trim: 0 bases; unmatched bases: 3. According to the germline V gene, CDR1 reads SGHRS and CDR2 reads YFSETQ. As regards this clone: It has no known antigen specificity. The sample holds no much larger clone one base away, and base qualities are not on file.

The receptor chain draws on TRBV5-1 and TRBJ1-1, with 7 central nucleotides matching TRBD1. The starting material was CD4+ T cells from blood, obtained approximately 50 months after liver transplant. The TCR originated in a human patient who received a liver transplant. In patients who had a transplant, some T cells may come from the graft donor. The DNA sequence follows: TGCGCCAGCAGCGCGGGACAGATGAACACTGAAGCTTTCTTT. It is translated as CASSAGQMNTEAFF.